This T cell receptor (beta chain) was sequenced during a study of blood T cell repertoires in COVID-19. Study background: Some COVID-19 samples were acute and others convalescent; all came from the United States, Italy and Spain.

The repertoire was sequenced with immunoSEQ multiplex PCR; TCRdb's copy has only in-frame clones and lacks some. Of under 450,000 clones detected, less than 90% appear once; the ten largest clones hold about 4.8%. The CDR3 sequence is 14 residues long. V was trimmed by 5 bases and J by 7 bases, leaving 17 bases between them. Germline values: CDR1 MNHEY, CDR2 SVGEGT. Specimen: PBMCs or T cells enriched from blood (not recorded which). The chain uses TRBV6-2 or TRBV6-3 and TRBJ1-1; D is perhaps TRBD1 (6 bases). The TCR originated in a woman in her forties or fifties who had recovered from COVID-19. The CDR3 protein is CASSQQGIGGEAFF. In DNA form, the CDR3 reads TGTGCCAGCAGTCAGCAGGGGATAGGGGGTGAAGCTTTCTTT.